The 10 T cell receptor beta chains listed next were all sequenced from one sample in a study of T-cell reconstitution after alpha-beta-depleted transplantation in children. The TCRbeta library was prepared with unique molecular identifiers. One entry per CDR3 protein, called by TCRdb with MiXCR from the PCR reads. This repertoire shows 150,000 to 250,000 distinct CDR3 sequences, about 14% found once; its top ten account for about 13%. The sample consisted of PBMCs from the stem cell graft donor, taken from the stem cell graft. These receptors came from a human donor who donated a stem cell graft to a child with acute lymphoblastic leukemia.

The genes are TRBV5-5 and TRBJ1-6; the D gene is possibly TRBD1 (6 bases). CDR3 size: 14 residues. Trimming pared 1 base from V and 7 bases from J, leaving 9 bases between. Germline CDR1 SGHKS, CDR2 YYEKEE (reference sequence). The CDR3 sequence: CASSLSRGNSPLHF. The CDR3 DNA follows: TGTGCCAGCAGCTTGTCAAGGGGGAATTCACCCCTCCACTTT. Complete variable domain (other parts from reference TRBV5-5 and TRBJ1-6): DAGVTQSPTHLIKTRGQQVTLRCSPISGHKSVSWYQQVLGQGPQFIFQYYEKEERGRGNFPDRFSARQFPNYSSELNVNALLLGDSALYLCASSLSRGNSPLHFGNGTRLTVT.

As concerns this clonotype: A read error is possible here, since a much larger clone lies one base away. The rearrangement links TRBV27 to TRBJ1-1, with D uncertain. The CDR3 contains 15 residues. Trimming took off 7 bases at V and 6 bases at J, with 21 bases between the two ends. The V gene's germline CDR1 is MNHEY and CDR2 SMNVEV (reference sequence). The CDR3 loop is CASTSLGRASPEAFF. The CDR3 region has the DNA TGTGCCAGCACCTCCCTTGGGAGGGCGAGTCCTGAAGCTTTCTTT.

The chain carries TRBV2 and TRBJ2-7; the D gene is possibly TRBD2 (6 bases). CDR3 length: 13 residues. The germline V and J ends were trimmed by 8 bases and 0 bases, with 11 bases remaining between them. Germline-derived CDR1 and CDR2 are SNHLY and FYNNEI. Written as DNA, the CDR3 is TGTGCCAGCCGGGACTGGCACTCCTACGAGCAGTACTTC. This gives the protein CASRDWHSYEQYF.

This clonotype was detected only a few times. The chain carries TRBV5-1 and TRBJ2-1; no firm D call. Trimming removed 1 base at V and 6 bases at J, with 11 bases between. The CDR3 totals 14 residues. From germline, CDR1 is SGHRS and CDR2 YFSETQ. The CDR3 DNA is TGCGCCAGCAGCTTGTCGGTCTTGTCCAATGAGCAGTTCTTC. Translating gives CASSLSVLSNEQFF.

This clonotype was seen at least ten times. The chain joins TRBV28 to TRBJ2-1; the match to TRBD2 covers 7 bases. CDR3 length: 19 residues. Germline CDR1 MDHEN, CDR2 SYDVKM. V trimming: 2 bases; J trimming: 2 bases; junction bases outside the gene matches: 15. In DNA form, the CDR3 reads TGTGCCAGCAGTTTACTGCGGGGCTATCGCCGGGAGGCCTACAATGAGCAGTTCTTC. It yields the protein CASSLLRGYRREAYNEQFF.

This clonotype appeared a few times. This chain uses TRBV18 with TRBJ1-5; no definite D call. V was clipped by 3 bases and J by 1 base, with 10 bases between them. Looked up from germline, CDR1 is KGHSH and CDR2 is LQKENI. The CDR3 is 15 amino acids. CDR3 sequence (DNA): TGTGCCAGCTCACCGCGGATCGGAAGCAATCAGCCCCAGCATTTT. Amino acid sequence: CASSPRIGSNQPQHF.

The table lists this clonotype with many counts. The chain is built from TRBV11-2 and TRBJ2-2; maybe TRBD2 (6 bases). The V and J ends lost 6 bases and 4 bases respectively, with 15 bases between them. This CDR3 comprises 15 residues. Germline lookup yields CDR1 SGHAT and CDR2 FQNNGV. CDR3: CASSVTGTPTGELFF. The CDR3 DNA follows: TGTGCCAGCAGTGTAACCGGGACTCCCACCGGGGAGCTGTTTTTT.

The sample holds many counts of this clonotype. This chain connects TRBV20-1 to TRBJ1-5; 8 bases agree with TRBD1. The CDR3 covers 15 residues. The V segment lost 1 base and the J segment 1 base; nucleotides outside the gene matches: 3. In germline, CDR1 is DFQATT, CDR2 SNEGSKA (reference sequence). CDR3 amino acids: CSARAQGVSNQPQHF. CDR3 DNA: TGCAGTGCTAGAGCACAGGGGGTGAGCAATCAGCCCCAGCATTTT.

The chain combines TRBV2 with TRBJ2-7; D is uncertain. Germline CDR1 is SNHLY and CDR2 is FYNNEI. V was cut by 3 bases and J by 4 bases, with 10 bases left in between. The CDR3 consists of 13 residues. CDR3 nucleotide sequence: TGTGCCAGCAGTGATGGCAGCGCATACGAGCAGTACTTC. As protein: CASSDGSAYEQYF. Variable domain in full (rest from reference TRBV2 and TRBJ2-7): EPEVTQTPSHQVTQMGQEVILRCVPISNHLYFYWYRQILGQKVEFLVSFYNNEISEKSEIFDDQFSVERPDGSNFTLKIRSTKLEDSAMYFCASSDGSAYEQYFGPGTRLTVT.

In this sample, this clonotype turned up many times. The gene calls are TRBV7-8 and TRBJ1-2; 9 positions match TRBD1. Germline assignment: CDR1 SGHVS and CDR2 FQNEAQ. The CDR3 sequence is 17 residues long. The junction had 11 bases not matched to a gene; V was cut back by 2 bases and J by 4 bases. CDR3 nucleotides: TGTGCCAGCAGCTTAACAGATAACAGGGGGCTTGGCTATGGCTACACCTTC. Residues: CASSLTDNRGLGYGYTF.